These 29 T cell receptor beta chains share one sample of origin, sequenced in a study of OX40 agonist ivuxolimab in advanced cancers. Libraries were prepared by immunoSEQ multiplex PCR; TCRdb keeps only in-frame clonotypes and omits some of them. Counted here are approximately 64,000 clones, roughly 83% occurring once; the ten biggest clones make up approximately 0.64%. The specimen comprised CD4+ or CD8+ T cells sorted from blood, sampled in a trial of the OX40 agonist ivuxolimab. The source is an adult with an advanced solid tumor such as melanoma, head and neck, liver or kidney cancer.

This chain links TRBV15 with TRBJ2-1; D is possibly TRBD1 (6 bases). Germline CDR1 is LNHNV and CDR2 is YYDKDF (reference sequence). This CDR3 has 14 residues. Deletions cut 4 bases from V and 8 bases from J, with 15 bases between. The CDR3 nucleotides are TGTGCCACCAGCACCAGATGGGGGCAGCATGAGCAGTTCTTC. Translating it yields CATSTRWGQHEQFF.

This clone has a single count. The genes are TRBV11-2 and TRBJ1-5; D unclear. Per germline, CDR1 SGHAT and CDR2 FQNNGV. The ends were cut back, 5 bases at V and 0 bases at J, with 11 bases in the middle. This CDR3 is built from 15 residues. CDR3 DNA: TGTGCCAGCAGCCTAGGAGGATTTAGCAATCAGCCCCAGCATTTT. Protein product: CASSLGGFSNQPQHF.

The V and J genes are TRBV7-6 and TRBJ2-5, with TRBD1 identical over 12 bases. This CDR3 contains 20 residues. Germline trimming cut 5 bases from V and 1 base from J; bases unmatched to any gene: 17. CDR1 is SGHVS, CDR2 FNYEAQ, per germline. The CDR3 sequence is CASSAAGGQGAFRAQETQYF. CDR3 nucleotide sequence: TGTGCCAGCAGCGCAGCCGGGGGACAGGGGGCCTTTCGAGCCCAAGAGACCCAGTACTTC.

This rearrangement joins TRBV29-1 to TRBJ2-1; 8 positions match TRBD2. J gave up 7 bases and V 0 bases, and 11 bases lay outside the gene matches. Germline lookup yields CDR1 SQVTM and CDR2 ANQGSEA. The CDR3 has 16 residues. CDR3 nucleotides: TGCAGCGTTGAAGATTATTCGGGCCGGGGGGGGAATGAGCAGTTCTTC. Its translation: CSVEDYSGRGGNEQFF.

V is TRBV7-2 and J is TRBJ2-3, with D maybe TRBD2 (6 bases). V shed 3 bases and J shed 4 bases, with 17 bases lying between them. The CDR3 is 16 residues long. Looked up from germline, CDR1 is SGHTA and CDR2 is FQGNSA. The CDR3 DNA reads TGTGCCAGCAGCTTCGCCACGGGAGCCCGTTCAGATACGCAGTATTTT. This sequence encodes CASSFATGARSDTQYF.

The chain carries TRBV5-1 and TRBJ2-1; 9 nucleotides align to TRBD2. The V gene's germline CDR1 is SGHRS and CDR2 YFSETQ. V was pared by 4 bases and J by 7 bases, with 9 bases of the junction left unmatched. The CDR3 totals 15 residues. CDR3 nucleotides: TGCGCCAGCAGCCGGATAGCGGGAGCCAGGAATGAGCAGTTCTTC. Translation gives CASSRIAGARNEQFF.

This clone has a single count. This sequence joins TRBV9 and TRBJ2-7; 12 bases align to TRBD1. V trimming: 3 bases; J trimming: 2 bases; junction bases outside the gene matches: 9. The CDR3 loop spans 17 amino acids. Germline CDR1 reads SGDLS; CDR2 reads YYNGEE. The CDR3 coding sequence is TGTGCCAGCAGCGCGGGGGACAGGGGGCTGGGGACCTACGAGCAGTACTTC. It translates to CASSAGDRGLGTYEQYF.

This chain links TRBV27 with TRBJ2-1; no firm D call. Germline assignment: CDR1 MNHEY and CDR2 SMNVEV (reference sequence). This CDR3 is 14 amino acids long. Trimming took 6 bases from V and 6 from J, leaving 15 bases between them. This CDR3 reads CASSSSRVRNEQFF. The CDR3 DNA reads TGTGCCAGCAGCTCCTCGAGAGTGCGCAATGAGCAGTTCTTC.

The chain joins TRBV13 to TRBJ1-2; D is unresolved. This CDR3 has 14 residues. The V end lost 5 bases, the J end lost 0 bases, and 10 bases lay between the germline ends. CDR1 and CDR2 from the germline V gene are PRHDT and FYEKMQ (reference sequence). CDR3 protein: CASSVRETNYGYTF. DNA for the CDR3: TGTGCCAGCAGCGTCCGGGAAACTAACTATGGCTACACCTTC. The whole variable domain, remainder taken from reference TRBV13 and TRBJ1-2, is AAGVIQSPRHLIKEKRETATLKCYPIPRHDTVYWYQQGPGQDPQFLISFYEKMQSDKGSIPDRFSAQQFSDYHSELNMSSLELGDSALYFCASSVRETNYGYTFGSGTRLTVV.

The chain combines TRBV6-1 with TRBJ2-1; tentatively, D is TRBD1 or TRBD2 (5 bases each). Between the trimmed V and J ends, which lost 2 bases and 2 bases, there was a span of 10 bases. Germline V gene data show CDR1 as MNHNS and CDR2 as SASEGT. CDR3 size: 15 residues. The CDR3 spells CASSESGHTYNEQFF. The DNA for the CDR3 is TGTGCCAGCAGTGAAAGCGGACACACCTACAATGAGCAGTTCTTC.

The chain uses TRBV6-1 and TRBJ1-2; unclear D gene. This CDR3 comprises 14 residues. Germline V gene data show CDR1 as MNHNS and CDR2 as SASEGT. V was shortened by 2 bases and J by 4 bases, with 11 bases between the two germline ends. The CDR3 protein is CASSESGSFYGYTF. The CDR3 DNA sequence: TGTGCCAGCAGTGAATCCGGGAGTTTCTATGGCTACACCTTC.

The CDR3 DNA reads as TGCGCCAGCAGCTTGATGGGGACTCTCTCTGGGGCCAACGTCCTGACTTTC. Encoded protein: CASSLMGTLSGANVLTF. The chain is built from TRBV5-1 and TRBJ2-6; possibly TRBD2 for D (6 bases). Germline values: CDR1 SGHRS, CDR2 YFSETQ. CDR3 length: 17 residues. With 1 base removed from V and 0 bases from J, the gap between germline ends came to 11 bases.

Only one count was recorded for this clone. This rearrangement joins TRBV6-4 to TRBJ2-1, with 13 bases fitting TRBD2. This CDR3 spans 16 amino acids. Germline trimming cut 6 bases from V and 2 bases from J; bases unmatched to any gene: 4. Germline values: CDR1 MRHNA, CDR2 SNTAGT. The CDR3 here is CASSRTSGSTYNEQFF. CDR3 nucleotide sequence: TGTGCCAGCAGCCGGACTAGCGGGAGTACCTACAATGAGCAGTTCTTC.

The rearrangement joins TRBV5-4 to TRBJ2-3; D is unclear. Per germline, CDR1 SGHNT and CDR2 YYREEE (reference sequence). V was trimmed by 4 bases and J by 4 bases, leaving 13 bases between them. The CDR3 loop spans 14 amino acids. The CDR3 DNA sequence: TGTGCCAGCAGCCCTCCCTGGGATCCAGATACGCAGTATTTT. This encodes CASSPPWDPDTQYF.

This clone was seen a few times. This chain links TRBV11-3 with TRBJ2-3, with D tentatively TRBD2 (6 bases). The CDR3 consists of 16 residues. Germline V gives CDR1 SGHNT, CDR2 YENEEA. V lost 1 base to trimming and J lost 3 bases, with 14 bases between them. The CDR3 here is CASSLGARERTDTQYF. As DNA, the CDR3 is TGTGCCAGCAGCTTAGGGGCCCGGGAGAGAACAGATACGCAGTATTTT.

The CDR3 sequence: CSVVSQISYEQYF. In nucleotides, the CDR3 is TGCAGCGTTGTGTCACAGATTAGCTACGAGCAGTACTTC. The genes are TRBV29-1 and TRBJ2-7; D unclear. In germline, CDR1 is SQVTM, CDR2 ANQGSEA. V lost 4 bases to trimming and J lost 3 bases, with 13 bases between them. The CDR3 loop spans 13 amino acids.

The chain couples TRBV29-1 to TRBJ2-3; 14 nucleotides agree with TRBD2. The germline V gene encodes CDR1 SQVTM and CDR2 ANQGSEA. With 7 bases clipped from V and 2 bases from J, the junction kept 5 bases outside the gene matches. The CDR3 spans 15 residues. This chain's CDR3 is CSAGTSGGYTDTQYF. In DNA, the CDR3 is TGCAGCGCCGGGACTAGCGGGGGCTACACAGATACGCAGTATTTT.

The chain employs TRBV5-6 and TRBJ2-7, with 7 bases that match TRBD1. V was clipped by 4 bases and J by 3 bases; unmatched bases: 10. The CDR3 extends over 15 amino acids. CDR1 and CDR2 from the germline V gene are SGHDT and YYEEEE. The CDR3 DNA sequence: TGTGCCAGCAGCACCTACAGGGGTGGCCACTACGAGCAGTACTTC. Its translation is CASSTYRGGHYEQYF.

This sequence joins TRBV7-9 and TRBJ1-5; 7 bases are a match to TRBD1. Germline V gene data show CDR1 as SEHNR and CDR2 as FQNEAQ (reference sequence). This CDR3 is 12 amino acids long. Losses at the gene ends were 6 bases for V and 7 bases for J; bases not matched to a gene: 3. The CDR3 DNA follows: TGTGCCAGCAGAAGGGGGCGACAGCCCCAGCATTTT. Amino acids: CASRRGRQPQHF.

The chain couples TRBV18 to TRBJ2-1; perhaps TRBD2 as D (6 bases). CDR1 is KGHSH, CDR2 LQKENI, per germline. Trimming removed 3 bases at V and 8 bases at J, with 8 bases between. CDR3 size: 12 residues. CDR3 in DNA: TGTGCCAGCTCACCGTGGGACTATGAGCAGTTCTTC. Translating gives CASSPWDYEQFF.

The J gene is TRBJ1-6, the V gene TRBV4-1; the D is unclear. V was clipped by 0 bases and J by 17 bases, with 17 bases between them. The germline V gene has CDR1 MGHRA and CDR2 YSYEKL. This CDR3 comprises 14 residues. The CDR3 DNA reads as TGCGCCAGCAGCCAAGAGTCTGGCCGGGCTAGATTCCACTTT. This encodes CASSQESGRARFHF.

J is TRBJ1-1 and V is TRBV18; 7 bases map to TRBD1. V dropped 3 bases and J dropped 5; count of bases not matched to a gene: 6. The germline V gene has CDR1 KGHSH and CDR2 LQKENI. The CDR3 sequence is 14 residues long. The CDR3 sequence: CASSPLTGSTEAFF. CDR3 bases: TGTGCCAGCTCACCTCTGACAGGGAGTACTGAAGCTTTCTTT.

The gene calls are TRBV2 and TRBJ2-1; TRBD2 agrees at 9 bases. CDR3 length equals 14 residues. V dropped 8 bases and J dropped 7; count of bases not matched to a gene: 9. Germline CDR1 reads SNHLY; CDR2 reads FYNNEI. For the CDR3, the DNA is TGTGCCAGCTCCGGACTAGCGATAACTAATGAGCAGTTCTTC. Its protein product is CASSGLAITNEQFF.

J is TRBJ2-7 and V is TRBV20-1, with D possibly being TRBD1 (6 bases). In germline, CDR1 is DFQATT, CDR2 SNEGSKA (reference sequence). Trimming removed 5 bases from V and 8 bases from J, with 13 bases in between. The CDR3 has 11 amino acids. CDR3 loop: CSARRDNQQYF. The CDR3 DNA reads TGCAGTGCTCGACGGGACAATCAGCAGTACTTC.

This clone has just a few counts. The V and J genes are TRBV7-3 and TRBJ2-3; TRBD1 or TRBD2 may be the D gene (5 bases each). The V gene lost 4 bases and the J gene lost 0 bases, with 17 bases spanning the gap. CDR3 length equals 17 residues. The V gene's germline CDR1 is SGHTA and CDR2 FQGTGA. Here the CDR3 reads CASSSRDGTRSTDTQYF. The CDR3 nucleotides read TGTGCCAGCAGCTCAAGAGACGGGACCCGCAGCACAGATACGCAGTATTTT.

The chain uses TRBV29-1 and TRBJ1-5, with 8 bases that match TRBD1. The CDR3 sequence is 11 residues long. Germline CDR1 is SQVTM and CDR2 is ANQGSEA. V was clipped by 2 bases and J by 12 bases; unmatched bases: 3. DNA for the CDR3: TGCAGCGTTGAAAAGGGACAGGTCCAGCATTTT. Translation: CSVEKGQVQHF. Supplemented by reference TRBV29-1 and TRBJ1-5, the full variable domain reads SAVISQKPSRDICQRGTSLTIQCQVDSQVTMMFWYRQQPGQSLTLIATANQGSEATYESGFVIDKFPISRPNLTFSTLTVSNMSPEDSSIYLCSVEKGQVQHFGDGTRLSIL.

The rearrangement links TRBV28 to TRBJ2-5; D unclear. Between the trimmed V and J ends, which lost 5 bases and 3 bases, there was a span of 16 bases. This CDR3 spans 15 amino acids. In germline, CDR1 is MDHEN, CDR2 SYDVKM. CDR3 nucleotides: TGTGCCAGCAGTGGTGGCCGGACGGTTGAAGAGACCCAGTACTTC. Translating gives CASSGGRTVEETQYF.

This clone was counted once. CDR3 residues: CASSQLWGNEQFF. In DNA, the CDR3 is TGTGCCAGCAGTCAGCTTTGGGGCAATGAGCAGTTCTTC. This chain joins TRBV6-6 and TRBJ2-1; D call uncertain. Trimming shortened V by 5 bases and J by 6 bases, and 11 bases separated the two germline ends. Germline CDR1 and CDR2: MNHNY and SVGAGI (reference sequence). This CDR3 has 13 amino acids.

The chain carries TRBV2 and TRBJ1-3; TRBD1 is a possible D gene (5 bases). Germline CDR1 and CDR2: SNHLY and FYNNEI. The V end lost 6 bases, the J end lost 4 bases, and 10 bases lay between the germline ends. The CDR3 spans 13 residues. The CDR3 region is CASSGGSGNTIYF. The CDR3 nucleotides read TGTGCCAGCAGCGGGGGTTCCGGAAACACCATATATTTT. The complete variable domain, with remaining parts taken from reference TRBV2 and TRBJ1-3, reads EPEVTQTPSHQVTQMGQEVILRCVPISNHLYFYWYRQILGQKVEFLVSFYNNEISEKSEIFDDQFSVERPDGSNFTLKIRSTKLEDSAMYFCASSGGSGNTIYFGEGSWLTVV.